Given below is one TCR beta chain in context. Its antigen remains unknown. Method: immunoSEQ multiplex PCR; TCRdb's copy keeps in-frame clones and lacks some. The sample shows fewer than 45,000 clones, roughly 72% of them seen only once. The data were obtained in a study of radiotherapy plus CTLA-4 blockade in lung cancer. Study-wide background: Overall, less than 20% of patients showed an objective response, while 31% attained disease control. Study results and caveats: In blood, early T cell clone dynamics reportedly predicted response best, together with interferon-beta. Expansion in blood of tumor-derived TCR clones was seen after radiotherapy plus ipilimumab.

Focal radiation plus CTLA-4 blockade with ipilimumab was administered to patients who had chemo-refractory metastatic non-small-cell lung cancer. This CDR3 spans 15 amino acids. V dropped 6 bases and J dropped 1 base, with 10 bases sitting between them. Germline lookup yields CDR1 LNHDA and CDR2 SQIVND (reference sequence). The sequences come from peripheral blood, collected from a patient treated with radiotherapy plus ipilimumab. The origin of this receptor is a human donor with non-small cell lung cancer who had stable disease on radiotherapy plus ipilimumab. This sequence joins TRBV19 and TRBJ2-6; no clear D gene. CDR3: CASRGLESGANVLTF. The CDR3 bases are TGTGCCAGTAGGGGTTTGGAGTCTGGGGCCAACGTCCTGACTTTC.